The next 24 T cell receptor beta chains were all read from a single sample in a study of CD8 T cells in ankylosing spondylitis (dated by TCRdb to about 2017). The library was made by 5' RACE. The reads were generated on an Illumina HiSeq 2500. TCRdb reran the public reads through fastp at Q25 and MiXCR, keeping productive beta chains. Rows merge per CDR3 protein into single entries with the most common DNA and genes. Across this sample there are approximately 250,000 distinct CDR3 sequences, with approximately 24% seen only once. About 0.6% of the sample belongs to the ten largest clones. The sequenced sample consisted of blood, either unsorted or a sorted T cell fraction (not recorded which). These receptors originate from a male donor with ankylosing spondylitis or in good health (not recorded which).

In its sample, this clonotype was seen many times. The chain recombines TRBV27 with TRBJ1-6; D is undetermined. Germline CDR1 reads MNHEY; CDR2 reads SMNVEV (reference sequence). V was clipped by 7 bases and J by 8 bases, with 9 bases between them. The CDR3 runs 12 residues. DNA of the CDR3: TGTGCCAGCAAAGAGTACGATTCACCCCTCCACTTT. Translation: CASKEYDSPLHF.

The chain uses TRBV20-1 and TRBJ2-3, with D tentatively TRBD1 (7 bases). V lost 5 bases and J 3 bases, leaving 18 bases between the germline ends. Per the germline V gene, CDR1 is DFQATT and CDR2 is SNEGSKA (reference sequence). The CDR3 has 15 residues. CDR3 protein: CSAPPRGVRTDTQYF. In DNA form, the CDR3 reads TGCAGTGCTCCGCCCAGGGGGGTTAGAACAGATACGCAGTATTTT.

The table lists this clonotype with many counts. The rearrangement joins TRBV20-1 to TRBJ2-7; possible D gene TRBD1, 6 bases. Germline CDR1 and CDR2: DFQATT and SNEGSKA (reference sequence). This CDR3 is built from 14 residues. Trimming cost V 5 bases and J 3 bases, with 17 bases left between them. DNA for the CDR3: TGCAGTGCTCCACAGGGCCCAGTACACTACGAGCAGTACTTC. It specifies CSAPQGPVHYEQYF.

V usage is TRBV20-1 and J usage is TRBJ1-5, with D possibly TRBD1 on 6 matching bases. In germline, CDR1 is DFQATT, CDR2 SNEGSKA (reference sequence). The CDR3 totals 16 residues. V was clipped by 3 bases and J by 1 base, with 16 bases between them. CDR3 loop: CSASSGVKRSNQPQHF. The CDR3 region has the DNA TGCAGTGCTAGCTCAGGGGTAAAAAGGAGCAATCAGCCCCAGCATTTT.

The chain links TRBV6-5 to TRBJ2-7; unclear D gene. Trimming removed 3 bases at V and 0 bases at J, with 12 bases between. The germline CDR1 and CDR2 sequences are MNHEY and SVGAGI. The CDR3 is made up of 15 amino acids. CDR3 protein: CASSYRADSSYEQYF. The CDR3 DNA reads as TGTGCCAGCAGTTATAGGGCGGATAGCTCCTACGAGCAGTACTTC.

The sample holds a few counts of this clonotype. The V gene is TRBV20-1, the J gene TRBJ1-2; D is possibly TRBD1 (5 bases). The CDR3 is made up of 15 amino acids. The germline V gene has CDR1 DFQATT and CDR2 SNEGSKA (reference sequence). Trimming left V 1 base short and J 3 bases short, with 15 bases between. In DNA form, the CDR3 reads TGCAGTGCTAGAGCCTTCGGGAGGGGAGACTATGGCTACACCTTC. Amino acids: CSARAFGRGDYGYTF.

This clonotype was picked up a small number of times. The chain joins TRBV7-8 to TRBJ2-7; D unclear. The ends were cut back, 3 bases at V and 7 bases at J, with 7 bases in the middle. Germline V CDR1 and CDR2: SGHVS, FQNEAQ. The CDR3 length is 11 residues. The CDR3 DNA is TGTGCCAGCAGCTTTAGAAGTGAGCAGTACTTC. It specifies CASSFRSEQYF.

This clonotype was recorded at least ten times. V gene TRBV3-1 combines with J gene TRBJ1-2, with TRBD1 matching 9 bases. This CDR3 region has 17 residues. V lost 4 bases and J lost 4; bases outside the gene matches: 13. Germline loops: CDR1 LGHDT, CDR2 YNNKEL (reference sequence). The CDR3 loop reads CASSRIPTGGPAYGYTF. CDR3 in DNA: TGTGCCAGCAGCCGAATTCCGACAGGGGGACCTGCCTATGGCTACACCTTC. Using reference TRBV3-1 and TRBJ1-2 for the parts outside the CDR3, the full variable domain is DTAVSQTPKYLVTQMGNDKSIKCEQNLGHDTMYWYKQDSKKFLKIMFSYNNKELIINETVPNRFSPKSPDKAHLNLHINSLELGDSAVYFCASSRIPTGGPAYGYTFGSGTRLTVV.

V usage is TRBV29-1 and J usage is TRBJ2-7; a weak D match, TRBD1 (5 bases). This CDR3 has 12 residues. With 5 bases removed from V and 5 bases from J, the gap between germline ends came to 13 bases. Germline CDR1 and CDR2: SQVTM and ANQGSEA. CDR3 residues: CSVSPKGHEQYF. The CDR3 DNA follows: TGCAGCGTTTCCCCCAAGGGGCACGAGCAGTACTTC.

This clonotype has more than one count but fewer than ten. The gene calls are TRBV6-5 and TRBJ2-7, with TRBD2 matching over 10 bases. With 2 bases clipped from V and 4 bases from J, the junction kept 8 bases outside the gene matches. The germline V gene has CDR1 MNHEY and CDR2 SVGAGI. This CDR3 has 16 residues. CDR3 region: CASSYRASGGPYEQYF. Written as DNA, the CDR3 is TGTGCCAGCAGTTACAGAGCTAGCGGGGGACCTTACGAGCAGTACTTC.

This clonotype was seen ten or more times. The chain is built from TRBV20-1 and TRBJ1-5; no definite D call. Germline V gene sequence: CDR1 DFQATT, CDR2 SNEGSKA (reference sequence). CDR3 length equals 13 residues. V shed 3 bases and J shed 4 bases, with 10 bases lying between them. The chain's CDR3 is CSASRAANQPQHF. As DNA, the CDR3 is TGCAGTGCTAGTAGGGCAGCAAATCAGCCCCAGCATTTT.

The chain links TRBV20-1 to TRBJ2-5, with a possible D match to TRBD1 (6 bases). V lost 5 bases and J 4 bases, leaving 17 bases between the germline ends. The germline CDR1 and CDR2 sequences are DFQATT and SNEGSKA (reference sequence). This CDR3 region has 14 residues. CDR3 region: CSARVVQGGETQYF. The CDR3 DNA reads TGCAGTGCTCGGGTGGTACAGGGCGGAGAGACCCAGTACTTC.

The CDR3 sequence is CASSLQGTGTQYF. The CDR3 DNA is TGTGCCAGCAGTTTACAGGGGACAGGGACCCAGTACTTC. The chain recombines TRBV12-3 or TRBV12-4 with TRBJ2-5; 8 bases are shared with TRBD1. V lost 2 bases, J lost 7 bases, and 3 bases stayed unmatched. This CDR3 has 13 amino acids.

This clonotype occurred a few times. The V and J genes are TRBV20-1 and TRBJ2-3, with D perhaps matching TRBD2 (5 bases). Trimming removed 5 bases at V and 4 bases at J, with 13 bases between. The CDR3 totals 13 residues. Germline CDR1 is DFQATT and CDR2 is SNEGSKA (reference sequence). The CDR3, as DNA: TGCAGTGCTCCCCGGGGTAGTGCAGATACGCAGTATTTT. Residues: CSAPRGSADTQYF.

This clonotype appeared many times. The V call is TRBV12-3 or TRBV12-4, the J call TRBJ2-2; either TRBD1 or TRBD2 may fit D (5 bases each). This CDR3 spans 15 amino acids. Trimming shortened V by 4 bases and J by 6 bases, and 15 bases separated the two germline ends. The chain's CDR3 is CASSSASRGAGELFF. The DNA of the CDR3 is TGTGCCAGCAGTTCCGCCTCTAGGGGAGCCGGGGAGCTGTTTTTT.

The DNA for the CDR3 is TGCGCCAGCAGCTTGGCTCCGGACGCCCTCCAGTACTTC. Its protein is CASSLAPDALQYF. The chain joins TRBV5-1 to TRBJ2-5; D is undetermined. The CDR3 loop spans 13 amino acids. V lost 0 bases, J lost 10 bases, and 13 bases lay in between. CDR1 and CDR2 from the germline V gene are SGHRS and YFSETQ. Based on the CDR3 plus reference TRBV5-1 and TRBJ2-5, the full variable domain is KAGVTQTPRYLIKTRGQQVTLSCSPISGHRSVSWYQQTPGQGLQFLFEYFSETQRNKGNFPGRFSGRQFSNSRSEMNVSTLELGDSALYLCASSLAPDALQYFGPGTRLLVL.

This clonotype was seen a few times. The chain is built from TRBV12-3 or TRBV12-4 and TRBJ2-5; 7 bases are shared with TRBD1. The CDR3 totals 16 residues. J lost 1 base, V lost 5 bases, and 10 bases had no gene match. The CDR3, as DNA: TGTGCCAGCAGTGCCCCCTCGACAGGGACCCAAGAGACCCAGTACTTC. Protein: CASSAPSTGTQETQYF.

This clonotype was seen repeatedly, ten times or more. The rearrangement joins TRBV20-1 to TRBJ2-7; a possible D gene is TRBD2 (7 bases). Germline CDR1 DFQATT, CDR2 SNEGSKA (reference sequence). Trimming took 7 bases from V and 2 from J, leaving 15 bases between them. The CDR3 covers 13 residues. CDR3 sequence reads: CSDQGRAAYEQYF. The CDR3 nucleotides read TGCAGTGATCAGGGGAGGGCGGCCTACGAGCAGTACTTC.

This sequence joins TRBV4-1 and TRBJ2-5; D is uncertain. The V and J ends lost 2 bases and 5 bases respectively, with 9 bases between them. This CDR3 is 13 amino acids long. Germline V CDR1 and CDR2: MGHRA, YSYEKL. The CDR3 protein is CASSQTSPETQYF. CDR3 in DNA: TGCGCCAGCAGCCAAACGAGTCCGGAGACCCAGTACTTC.

This clonotype appeared many times. The V and J genes are TRBV20-1 and TRBJ2-2, with 7 bases lining up with TRBD2. This CDR3 comprises 14 residues. V shed 4 bases, J shed 3 bases, and the junction held 5 bases outside the gene matches. CDR1 and CDR2 from the germline V gene are DFQATT and SNEGSKA (reference sequence). CDR3 sequence (DNA): TGCAGTGCTATGGTGGGGGGGGACACCGGGGAGCTGTTTTTT. Translating it yields CSAMVGGDTGELFF.

There are a few counts of this clonotype. The chain links TRBV12-3 or TRBV12-4 to TRBJ1-5; TRBD1 agrees at 7 bases. V dropped 3 bases and J dropped 5; count of bases not matched to a gene: 7. This CDR3 spans 15 amino acids. The chain's CDR3 is CASSFRTGAYQPQHF. The CDR3 bases are TGTGCCAGCAGTTTCAGAACAGGGGCATATCAGCCCCAGCATTTT.

V gene TRBV20-1 combines with J gene TRBJ2-2; tentatively, D is TRBD2 (5 bases). This CDR3 spans 14 amino acids. Per the germline V gene, CDR1 is DFQATT and CDR2 is SNEGSKA (reference sequence). V dropped 2 bases and J dropped 2 bases, with 9 bases sitting between them. The CDR3 DNA sequence: TGCAGTGCTAGACCCAGCGGAAACACCGGGGAGCTGTTTTTT. It translates to CSARPSGNTGELFF.

The chain joins TRBV2 to TRBJ2-1; D is possibly TRBD1 (6 bases). In germline, CDR1 is SNHLY, CDR2 FYNNEI. Trimming took off 4 bases at V and 5 bases at J, with 12 bases between the two ends. The CDR3 contains 14 residues. The CDR3, as DNA: TGTGCCAGCAGTGCGGGGACAACAAACAATGAGCAGTTCTTC. As protein: CASSAGTTNNEQFF. The full variable domain, completed using reference TRBV2 and TRBJ2-1, is EPEVTQTPSHQVTQMGQEVILRCVPISNHLYFYWYRQILGQKVEFLVSFYNNEISEKSEIFDDQFSVERPDGSNFTLKIRSTKLEDSAMYFCASSAGTTNNEQFFGPGTRLTVL.

This clonotype was seen ten or more times. The gene calls are TRBV20-1 and TRBJ2-7; 9 positions match TRBD1. Germline CDR1 and CDR2: DFQATT and SNEGSKA (reference sequence). The CDR3 is 15 amino acids. V trimming: 0 bases; J trimming: 7 bases; junction bases outside the gene matches: 10. The DNA of the CDR3 is TGCAGTGCTAGAGATTCGGACAGGGGTTCGGGGGAGCAGTACTTC. Translation gives CSARDSDRGSGEQYF.